These 21 T cell receptor beta chains share one sample of origin, sequenced in a study of T cell responses to AZD1222 COVID-19 vaccine (dated by TCRdb to the early 2020s). In light of the paper, this sample's time point label describes: baseline before first vaccination. This specimen's treatment or condition label, interpreted: meningococcal conjugate vaccine given as trial control. Receptor amplification or capture employed the immunoSEQ multiplex PCR assay. Not all clones reach the TCRdb copy of this immuneACCESS table, which keeps in-frame sequences only. Checked studies attribute under half of the gap to unresolved V genes and leave the rest unexplained. The sample profile shows some 96,000 clones; around 87% of them were found once. 4% to 4.5% of the sample lies in the top ten. The source was peripheral blood, collected on day 0 of MenACWY control vaccination. The receptors derive from an adult in good health.

The chain uses TRBV6-1 and TRBJ2-7; D is unresolved. The CDR3 is 15 residues long. The V end was cut by 3 bases, the J end by 2 bases, with 14 bases between. From germline, CDR1 is MNHNS and CDR2 SASEGT. For the CDR3, the DNA is TGTGCCAGCAGTGATTCTGGACGTGAACCCTACGAGCAGTACTTC. It is translated as CASSDSGREPYEQYF.

The chain recombines TRBV5-1 with TRBJ1-1; 7 positions match TRBD1. V lost 0 bases to trimming and J lost 0 bases; unmatched junction nucleotides: 5. Germline V gives CDR1 SGHRS, CDR2 YFSETQ. This CDR3 comprises 16 residues. The CDR3 loop is CASSLARDRVNTEAFF. The CDR3 DNA is TGCGCCAGCAGCTTGGCCCGGGACAGAGTGAACACTGAAGCTTTCTTT.

The CDR3 protein is CASSARRGGIQYF. For the CDR3, the DNA is TGCGCCAGCAGTGCGAGGCGGGGGGGGATTCAGTACTTC. V gene TRBV10-1 combines with J gene TRBJ2-4; TRBD2 matches at 9 bases. CDR3 length: 13 residues. Unmatched junction bases numbered 5, after V lost 4 bases and J lost 10 bases. Germline lookup yields CDR1 WNHNN and CDR2 SYGVQD (reference sequence).

The chain has TRBV28 and TRBJ1-2; D is uncertain. This CDR3 contains 16 residues. The germline V gene has CDR1 MDHEN and CDR2 SYDVKM. The ends were cut back, 2 bases at V and 7 bases at J, with 20 bases in the middle. The CDR3 reads CASSLVPAFEVGGYTF. The CDR3 coding sequence is TGTGCCAGCAGTTTAGTCCCGGCTTTTGAGGTCGGTGGCTACACCTTC.

The chain is built from TRBV7-2 and TRBJ1-2; tentative D call: TRBD1 (5 bases). The CDR3 runs 14 residues. With 5 bases removed from V and 2 bases from J, the gap between germline ends came to 12 bases. Germline CDR1 reads SGHTA; CDR2 reads FQGNSA. The DNA of the CDR3 is TGTGCCAGCAGCCTTGGGACGGGCAACTATGGCTACACCTTC. This encodes CASSLGTGNYGYTF.

V is TRBV11-2 and J is TRBJ1-4, with D perhaps TRBD1 (5 bases). This CDR3 has 15 residues. Germline V gene data show CDR1 as SGHAT and CDR2 as FQNNGV. V was shortened by 1 base and J by 6 bases, with 12 bases between the two germline ends. Here the CDR3 DNA reads TGTGCCAGCAGCTTAGGGGGGACTGAGCATGAAAAACTGTTTTTT. Its translation: CASSLGGTEHEKLFF.

V usage is TRBV14 and J usage is TRBJ1-1, with a tentative D call TRBD1 (6 bases). This CDR3 spans 17 amino acids. Looked up from germline, CDR1 is SGHDN and CDR2 is FVKESK. V was clipped by 2 bases and J by 4 bases, with 20 bases between them. The CDR3 bases are TGTGCCAGCAGCCAATATATTCAGGGGATCGCTAGCACTGAAGCTTTCTTT. Its protein product is CASSQYIQGIASTEAFF. The whole variable domain, remainder taken from reference TRBV14 and TRBJ1-1, is EAGVTQFPSHSVIEKGQTVTLRCDPISGHDNLYWYRRVMGKEIKFLLHFVKESKQDESGMPNNRFLAERTGGTYSTLKVQPAELEDSGVYFCASSQYIQGIASTEAFFGQGTRLTVV.

The V gene is TRBV29-1, the J gene TRBJ2-1; 8 bases map to TRBD2. Trimming at V came to 3 bases and at J to 4 bases, leaving 14 bases not matched to a gene. Germline V CDR1 and CDR2: SQVTM, ANQGSEA. The CDR3 contains 17 residues. CDR3 bases: TGCAGCGTTGAGTCCGCATCTGTCGCGGGAGGATACAATGAGCAGTTCTTC. Translating gives CSVESASVAGGYNEQFF.

The chain carries TRBV2 and TRBJ2-7; no clear D gene. Looked up from germline, CDR1 is SNHLY and CDR2 is FYNNEI. V lost 8 bases to trimming and J lost 0 bases, with 11 bases between them. The CDR3 contains 13 residues. The CDR3 region is CASGINSSYEQYF. CDR3 bases: TGTGCCAGCGGTATAAACAGCTCCTACGAGCAGTACTTC.

The CDR3 sequence is CASSLEGTSTDTQYF. The CDR3 nucleotides read TGTGCCAGCAGCTTAGAGGGGACTAGCACAGATACGCAGTATTTT. The chain combines TRBV7-2 with TRBJ2-3; a weak D match, TRBD2 (6 bases). The CDR3 extends over 15 amino acids. V was clipped by 1 base and J by 0 bases, with 8 bases between them. Germline CDR1 SGHTA, CDR2 FQGNSA.

V is TRBV3-1 (or the pseudogene TRBV3-2) and J is TRBJ1-2, with D possibly TRBD1 on 5 matching bases. V was shortened by 2 bases and J by 9 bases, with 25 bases between the two germline ends. The CDR3 has 17 amino acids. The germline CDR1 and CDR2 sequences are LGHDT and YNNKEL (reference sequence). The CDR3 loop is CASSQFKLGTDGHRYTF. DNA for the CDR3: TGTGCCAGCAGCCAATTCAAACTTGGGACGGACGGTCATCGCTACACCTTC.

This rearrangement joins TRBV10-2 to TRBJ2-7, with 8 positions matching TRBD1. Germline assignment: CDR1 WSHSY and CDR2 SAAADI. The CDR3 consists of 12 residues. Losses at the gene ends were 4 bases for V and 4 bases for J; bases not matched to a gene: 0. CDR3 sequence (DNA): TGCGCCAGCAGTGGACAGGGGTACGAGCAGTACTTC. Its protein product is CASSGQGYEQYF.

The chain joins TRBV6-5 to TRBJ2-2, with 8 bases identical to TRBD2. From germline, CDR1 is MNHEY and CDR2 SVGAGI. This CDR3 comprises 13 residues. The junction had 3 bases not matched to a gene; V was cut back by 9 bases and J by 3 bases. DNA of the CDR3: TGTGCCAGTAGCGGGACTGACACCGGGGAGCTGTTTTTT. Protein: CASSGTDTGELFF.

The chain recombines TRBV5-1 with TRBJ2-2; 7 bases match TRBD2. The CDR3 spans 15 residues. The V segment lost 7 bases and the J segment 3 bases; nucleotides outside the gene matches: 9. Per germline, CDR1 SGHRS and CDR2 YFSETQ. CDR3 in amino acids: CASGRGGRDTGELFF. The CDR3 DNA reads TGCGCCAGCGGGCGGGGAGGGCGCGACACCGGGGAGCTGTTTTTT.

The chain uses TRBV5-1 and TRBJ2-5, with 7 bases aligning to TRBD1. Germline-derived CDR1 and CDR2 are SGHRS and YFSETQ. The CDR3 is 17 amino acids. The J segment lost 3 bases and the V segment lost 0 bases, leaving 11 bases of the junction unmatched. Here the CDR3 DNA reads TGCGCCAGCAGCTTGGCCCAGGGACAGCGGCCAAAAGAGACCCAGTACTTC. Translating it yields CASSLAQGQRPKETQYF. Variable domain in full (rest from reference TRBV5-1 and TRBJ2-5): KAGVTQTPRYLIKTRGQQVTLSCSPISGHRSVSWYQQTPGQGLQFLFEYFSETQRNKGNFPGRFSGRQFSNSRSEMNVSTLELGDSALYLCASSLAQGQRPKETQYFGPGTRLLVL.

The chain employs TRBV7-8 and TRBJ1-4; the D gene is possibly TRBD1 (5 bases). There are 15 residues in the CDR3. From germline, CDR1 is SGHVS and CDR2 FQNEAQ. Between the trimmed V and J ends, which lost 5 bases and 6 bases, there was a span of 16 bases. Written as DNA, the CDR3 is TGTGCCAGCAGCAACTGGGGCAACCCCGATGAAAAACTGTTTTTT. Protein sequence: CASSNWGNPDEKLFF.

The V and J genes are TRBV7-2 and TRBJ2-2, with no clear D. The CDR3 runs to 13 residues. V dropped 1 base and J dropped 7 bases, with 7 bases sitting between them. Germline V gene lookup returns CDR1 SGHTA and CDR2 FQGNSA. Here the CDR3 DNA reads TGTGCCAGCAGCTTAGAAGGGTACGGGGAGCTGTTTTTT. Translation: CASSLEGYGELFF.

The V gene is TRBV5-4, the J gene TRBJ2-5, with TRBD2 matching 16 bases. CDR1 and CDR2 from the germline V gene are SGHNT and YYREEE (reference sequence). There are 16 residues in the CDR3. After removal of 2 bases from V and 8 bases from J, the junction contained 6 bases not matched to a gene. Here the CDR3 reads CASSLGTSGGALTQYF. In nucleotides, the CDR3 is TGTGCCAGCAGCTTAGGGACTAGCGGGGGGGCTTTAACCCAGTACTTC.

CDR3 sequence reads: CASSQDEGLAGAPSTDTQYF. Here the CDR3 DNA reads TGTGCCAGCAGCCAAGACGAGGGACTAGCGGGGGCCCCTAGCACAGATACGCAGTATTTT. This chain links TRBV4-2 with TRBJ2-3, with TRBD2 matching over 14 bases. V trimming: 0 bases; J trimming: 0 bases; junction bases outside the gene matches: 8. CDR1 and CDR2 from the germline V gene are LGHNA and YNFKEQ. CDR3 length: 20 residues.

The chain combines TRBV19 with TRBJ1-6; 7 bases fit TRBD1. This CDR3 comprises 13 residues. Germline lookup yields CDR1 LNHDA and CDR2 SQIVND (reference sequence). V dropped 5 bases and J dropped 8; count of bases not matched to a gene: 3. CDR3 sequence reads: CASSGQGDSPLHF. The CDR3 DNA is TGTGCCAGTAGTGGCCAGGGGGATTCACCCCTCCACTTT.

The rearrangement uses TRBV9 and TRBJ2-3; 9 bases fit TRBD2. The germline V gene has CDR1 SGDLS and CDR2 YYNGEE. V shed 0 bases and J 1 base; nucleotides not matched to a gene: 6. The CDR3 covers 17 residues. The CDR3, as DNA: TGTGCCAGCAGCGTAGGCATGAGGACTAGCGGCACAGATACGCAGTATTTT. Encoded protein: CASSVGMRTSGTDTQYF.